The next 9 T cell receptor beta chains were all read from a single sample in a study of T cells in Graves' hyperthyroidism and ophthalmopathy. The CDR3 regions of TCR beta were amplified from RNA transcripts. Carried out on the TCR CDR3, a first-round RT-PCR used the HTBI primer set. TCRdb reprocessed the multiplex PCR reads with MiXCR, giving one entry per CDR3 protein. Here the sample spans some 350,000 distinct CDR3 sequences, approximately 25% being singletons. The sequenced material came from blood. These receptors came from a man aged 50-60 years with Graves' hyperthyroidism.

This chain uses TRBV18 with TRBJ1-5; no firm D call. The ends were cut back, 3 bases at V and 1 base at J, with 7 bases in the middle. Germline lookup yields CDR1 KGHSH and CDR2 LQKENI. The CDR3 has 14 residues. The CDR3 DNA sequence: TGTGCCAGCTCACCGAGCCAAAGCAATCAGCCCCAGCATTTT. Translation: CASSPSQSNQPQHF.

The V call is TRBV11-2, the J call TRBJ2-2, with TRBD2 matching over 11 bases. There are 20 residues in the CDR3. The germline gives CDR1 SGHAT, CDR2 FQNNGV. J lost 6 bases, V lost 4 bases, and 19 bases had no gene match. Written as DNA, the CDR3 is TGTGCCAGCAGCTCCCGTTCCCACACCCGACTAGCGGGGCATCCCGGGGAGCTGTTTTTT. This encodes CASSSRSHTRLAGHPGELFF.

V is TRBV9 and J is TRBJ2-3; D remains unclear. CDR3 length equals 14 residues. Germline loops: CDR1 SGDLS, CDR2 YYNGEE. V lost 0 bases to trimming and J lost 2 bases, with 7 bases between them. CDR3 protein: CASSVESFTDTQYF. The DNA of the CDR3 is TGTGCCAGCAGCGTAGAGAGTTTCACAGATACGCAGTATTTT.

This clonotype was recorded many times. This chain uses TRBV12-3 or TRBV12-4 with TRBJ2-5; the match to TRBD2 covers 11 bases. This CDR3 comprises 17 residues. With 1 base clipped from V and 1 base from J, the junction kept 5 bases outside the gene matches. This CDR3 is CASSLVTGTSGQETQYF. CDR3 in DNA: TGTGCCAGCAGTTTAGTCACCGGGACTAGCGGCCAAGAGACCCAGTACTTC.

CDR3 sequence: CSVQQAGETQYF. The DNA of the CDR3 is TGCAGCGTCCAACAGGCCGGAGAGACCCAGTACTTC. The chain combines TRBV29-1 with TRBJ2-5, with D perhaps matching TRBD1 (5 bases). Trimming took off 6 bases at V and 4 bases at J, with 12 bases between the two ends. Germline V gene lookup returns CDR1 SQVTM and CDR2 ANQGSEA. This CDR3 contains 12 residues.

This clonotype has ten or more counts. The chain has TRBV3-1 and TRBJ2-2; D remains ambiguous. Germline V gene sequence: CDR1 LGHDT, CDR2 YNNKEL (reference sequence). CDR3 size: 14 residues. Trimming removed 6 bases at V and 5 bases at J, with 13 bases between. The CDR3 sequence is CASREATGTGELFF. The CDR3 DNA reads TGTGCCAGCAGAGAGGCCACCGGGACCGGGGAGCTGTTTTTT.

The chain links TRBV11-2 to TRBJ2-1, with 11 positions matching TRBD2. The ends lost 3 bases at V and 8 bases at J; junction bases unmatched: 12. This CDR3 spans 17 amino acids. Per germline, CDR1 SGHAT and CDR2 FQNNGV. The CDR3, as DNA: TGTGCCAGCAGCTTTTTGAGGCGTCTAGCGGGAGGCGATGAGCAGTTCTTC. Amino acid sequence: CASSFLRRLAGGDEQFF.

This clonotype was found a few times. The CDR3 loop reads CASSVGLAGYQETQYF. DNA of the CDR3: TGTGCCAGCAGCGTAGGGCTAGCGGGTTACCAAGAGACCCAGTACTTC. This sequence joins TRBV9 and TRBJ2-5, with 8 bases fitting TRBD2. This CDR3 is built from 16 residues. Germline-derived CDR1 and CDR2 are SGDLS and YYNGEE. V shed 0 bases, J shed 0 bases, and the junction held 4 bases outside the gene matches.

Only a few counts were recorded for this clonotype. The chain recombines TRBV11-2 with TRBJ2-1; 13 nucleotides agree with TRBD2. The CDR3 sequence is 16 residues long. The germline V gene encodes CDR1 SGHAT and CDR2 FQNNGV. Germline trimming cut 5 bases from V and 11 bases from J; bases unmatched to any gene: 12. CDR3 residues: CASSRAGTSGESKQFF. For the CDR3, the DNA is TGTGCCAGCAGCCGAGCGGGGACTAGCGGGGAATCTAAGCAGTTCTTC.